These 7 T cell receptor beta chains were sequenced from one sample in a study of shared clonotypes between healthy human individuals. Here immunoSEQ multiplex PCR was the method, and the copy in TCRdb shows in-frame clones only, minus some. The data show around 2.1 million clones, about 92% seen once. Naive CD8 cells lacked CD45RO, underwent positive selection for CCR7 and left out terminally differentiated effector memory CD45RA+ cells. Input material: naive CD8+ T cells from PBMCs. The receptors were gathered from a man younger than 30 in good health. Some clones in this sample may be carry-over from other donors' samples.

For the CDR3, the DNA is TGCAGCGTTGCATTCGTAGACAGGAGCACAGATACGCAGTATTTT. Translated: CSVAFVDRSTDTQYF. The V and J genes are TRBV29-1 and TRBJ2-3; D is possibly TRBD1 (6 bases). Germline V gene lookup returns CDR1 SQVTM and CDR2 ANQGSEA. There are 15 residues in the CDR3. The ends were cut back, 4 bases at V and 0 bases at J, with 14 bases in the middle.

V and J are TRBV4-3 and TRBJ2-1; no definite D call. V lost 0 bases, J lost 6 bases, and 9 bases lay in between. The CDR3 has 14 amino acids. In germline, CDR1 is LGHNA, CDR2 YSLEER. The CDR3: CASSQEGLPNEQFF. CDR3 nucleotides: TGCGCCAGCAGCCAAGAGGGCCTTCCCAATGAGCAGTTCTTC.

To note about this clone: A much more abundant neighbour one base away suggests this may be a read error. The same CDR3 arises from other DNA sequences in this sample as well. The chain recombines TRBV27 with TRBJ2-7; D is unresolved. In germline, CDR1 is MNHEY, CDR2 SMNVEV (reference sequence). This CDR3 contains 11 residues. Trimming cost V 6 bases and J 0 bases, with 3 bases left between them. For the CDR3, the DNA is TGTGCCAGCAGCTCCTCCTACGAGCAGTACTTC. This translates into CASSSSYEQYF.

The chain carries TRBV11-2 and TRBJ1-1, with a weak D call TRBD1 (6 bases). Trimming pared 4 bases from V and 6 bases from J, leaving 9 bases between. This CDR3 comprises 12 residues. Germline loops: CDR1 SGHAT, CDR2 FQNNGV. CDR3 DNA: TGTGCCAGCAGCTGGGGGGCTGCTGAAGCTTTCTTT. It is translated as CASSWGAAEAFF.

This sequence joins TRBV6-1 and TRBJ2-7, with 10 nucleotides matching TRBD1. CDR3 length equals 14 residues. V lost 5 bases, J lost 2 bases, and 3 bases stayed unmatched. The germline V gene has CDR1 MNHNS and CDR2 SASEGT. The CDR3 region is CASSWDRGTYEQYF. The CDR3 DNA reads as TGTGCCAGCAGTTGGGACAGGGGTACCTACGAGCAGTACTTC.

The CDR3 sequence is CASSGGGGAGELFF. The DNA for the CDR3 is TGTGCCAGCAGTGGTGGTGGGGGAGCCGGGGAGCTGTTTTTT. The chain joins TRBV6-1 to TRBJ2-2; D might be TRBD1 or TRBD2, each matching 5 bases. The germline CDR1 and CDR2 sequences are MNHNS and SASEGT. The CDR3 is made up of 14 amino acids. V lost 4 bases and J lost 6, with 12 bases in between.

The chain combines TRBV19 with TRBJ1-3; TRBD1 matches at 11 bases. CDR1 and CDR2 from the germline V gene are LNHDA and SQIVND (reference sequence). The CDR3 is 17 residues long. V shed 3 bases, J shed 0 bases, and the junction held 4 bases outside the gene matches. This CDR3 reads CASSIRDRGISGNTIYF. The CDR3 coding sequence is TGTGCCAGTAGTATCCGGGACAGGGGGATCTCTGGAAACACCATATATTTT.